A single sample is the source of the 30 T cell receptor beta chains below, sequenced in a study of cytotoxic CD8 clonotypes in ibrutinib-treated CLL. The protocol was immunoSEQ multiplex PCR, while the TCRdb copy is restricted to in-frame clones and leaves out a portion. The table has under 40,000 clones, over 45% seen once. Source: PBMCs, taken before ibrutinib treatment. These TCRs come from a human donor with chronic lymphocytic leukemia.

This clone was counted only a few times. The V and J genes are TRBV25-1 and TRBJ2-7, with 8 bases that match TRBD2. Germline V gene sequence: CDR1 MGHDK, CDR2 SYGVNS. There are 14 residues in the CDR3. V gave up 6 bases and J gave up 6 bases; unmatched junction bases: 10. CDR3 loop: CASSPGRGSREQYF. CDR3 nucleotides: TGTGCCAGCAGCCCCGGGAGGGGGTCTCGCGAGCAGTACTTC.

The CDR3: CASSPREGAPEAFF. The CDR3 bases are TGTGCCAGCAGCCCCAGGGAGGGGGCTCCTGAAGCTTTCTTT. J is TRBJ1-1 and V is TRBV11-2; 7 nucleotides align to TRBD1. Germline CDR1 SGHAT, CDR2 FQNNGV. Unmatched junction bases numbered 9, after V lost 5 bases and J lost 6 bases. The CDR3 is made up of 14 amino acids.

This clone has only one observation. This sequence joins TRBV27 and TRBJ1-2; a weak D match, TRBD1 (5 bases). V was trimmed by 2 bases and J by 4 bases, leaving 11 bases between them. The germline CDR1 and CDR2 sequences are MNHEY and SMNVEV (reference sequence). The CDR3 covers 14 residues. In DNA form, the CDR3 reads TGTGCCAGCAGTTTACTTGGGGCGAGCTATGGCTACACCTTC. Translation: CASSLLGASYGYTF.

There are a few counts of this clone. The chain couples TRBV11-2 to TRBJ1-2; D is uncertain. The V end was cut by 4 bases, the J end by 6 bases, with 15 bases between. This CDR3 spans 14 amino acids. The germline CDR1 and CDR2 sequences are SGHAT and FQNNGV. CDR3 sequence: CASSWRGEADGYTF. CDR3 coding DNA: TGTGCCAGCAGCTGGCGGGGTGAGGCAGATGGCTACACCTTC.

This sequence joins TRBV10-1 and TRBJ2-7; TRBD2 matches 9 bases. Germline V gives CDR1 WNHNN, CDR2 SYGVQD (reference sequence). J gave up 4 bases and V 0 bases, and 4 bases lay outside the gene matches. CDR3 length: 15 residues. The CDR3 sequence is CASSESASGKYEQYF. CDR3 DNA sequence: TGCGCCAGCAGTGAGTCTGCTAGCGGGAAGTACGAGCAGTACTTC.

The chain joins TRBV4-1 to TRBJ2-2; D is unclear. V lost 2 bases and J 6 bases, leaving 4 bases between the germline ends. This CDR3 comprises 12 residues. Germline assignment: CDR1 MGHRA and CDR2 YSYEKL. As DNA, the CDR3 is TGCGCCAGCAGCCAATCAGCCGGGGAGCTGTTTTTT. It specifies CASSQSAGELFF.

This sequence joins TRBV19 and TRBJ2-3, with TRBD2 matching over 9 bases. V lost 7 bases to trimming and J lost 1 base; unmatched junction nucleotides: 15. CDR1 LNHDA and CDR2 SQIVND come from the germline V gene (reference sequence). CDR3 length: 18 amino acids. In DNA form, the CDR3 reads TGTGCCAGTACCCCTGCCTGGCGGGGGGGTTCCGGCACAGATACGCAGTATTTT. Translation: CASTPAWRGGSGTDTQYF.

This clone was detected only a few times. V usage is TRBV27 and J usage is TRBJ1-2, with TRBD1 as a possible D gene (6 bases). The CDR3 loop spans 14 amino acids. Trimming pared 4 bases from V and 8 bases from J, leaving 17 bases between. Germline V lookup: CDR1 MNHEY, CDR2 SMNVEV (reference sequence). Written as DNA, the CDR3 is TGTGCCAGCAGTTCGGGGACATCCCGTTCCGGCTACACCTTC. As protein: CASSSGTSRSGYTF.

This clone was detected only a few times. The chain recombines TRBV2 with TRBJ1-5; D is uncertain. With 1 base removed from V and 9 bases from J, the gap between germline ends came to 16 bases. This CDR3 is built from 15 residues. The germline CDR1 and CDR2 sequences are SNHLY and FYNNEI. The CDR3 spells CASSEDDPASRPQHF. DNA of the CDR3: TGTGCCAGCAGTGAAGACGACCCGGCCTCTCGGCCCCAGCATTTT.

This clone has more than one count but fewer than ten. The chain links TRBV7-3 to TRBJ2-3; TRBD1 matches at 7 bases. V lost 6 bases and J lost 6; bases outside the gene matches: 21. The germline V gene has CDR1 SGHTA and CDR2 FQGTGA. CDR3 length: 18 residues. The CDR3 spells CASRKSPGQHTLEDTQYF. DNA of the CDR3: TGTGCCAGCAGAAAATCCCCGGGACAGCATACCCTGGAGGATACGCAGTATTTT.

The chain joins TRBV5-6 to TRBJ1-5; D is undetermined. The CDR3 totals 14 residues. Deletions cut 2 bases from V and 7 bases from J, with 13 bases between. Looked up from germline, CDR1 is SGHDT and CDR2 is YYEEEE. This chain's CDR3 is CASSLVRAVQPQHF. For the CDR3, the DNA is TGTGCCAGCAGCTTAGTCCGGGCAGTACAGCCCCAGCATTTT. Based on the CDR3 plus reference TRBV5-6 and TRBJ1-5, the full variable domain is DAGVTQSPTHLIKTRGQQVTLRCSPKSGHDTVSWYQQALGQGPQFIFQYYEEEERQRGNFPDRFSGHQFPNYSSELNVNALLLGDSALYLCASSLVRAVQPQHFGDGTRLSIL.

This clone has just a few counts. The genes are TRBV2 and TRBJ2-2; no clear D. The CDR3 extends over 14 amino acids. V was trimmed by 4 bases and J by 0 bases, leaving 6 bases between them. Germline V lookup: CDR1 SNHLY, CDR2 FYNNEI. CDR3 region: CASSVAPNTGELFF. The CDR3 nucleotides read TGTGCCAGCAGTGTAGCCCCGAACACCGGGGAGCTGTTTTTT.

The chain links TRBV7-3 to TRBJ1-4; no definite D call. This CDR3 has 16 residues. Trimming stripped 2 bases from V and 7 bases from J, with 17 bases between. In germline, CDR1 is SGHTA, CDR2 FQGTGA. CDR3 in DNA: TGTGCCAGCAGCTTATCCCCCGTACGAGGAGGTGAAAAACTGTTTTTT. It encodes CASSLSPVRGGEKLFF.

This clone was observed a handful of times. J is TRBJ1-5 and V is TRBV10-3, with 9 bases aligning to TRBD1. The CDR3 runs 13 residues. Germline V lookup: CDR1 ENHRY, CDR2 SYGVKD. V was clipped by 6 bases and J by 5 bases; unmatched bases: 2. The CDR3 DNA reads as TGTGCCATCAGCCGGGACAGGGATCAGCCCCAGCATTTT. It translates to CAISRDRDQPQHF.

V and J are TRBV28 and TRBJ2-7, with D possibly matching TRBD1 (6 bases). The germline gives CDR1 MDHEN, CDR2 SYDVKM. V lost 2 bases and J 3 bases, leaving 11 bases between the germline ends. The CDR3 extends over 14 amino acids. This CDR3 is CASSLGQIYYEQYF. The DNA of the CDR3 is TGTGCCAGCAGTTTAGGACAGATCTACTACGAGCAGTACTTC.

This clone was detected only a few times. The chain uses TRBV19 and TRBJ1-6, with D uncertain. The germline CDR1 and CDR2 sequences are LNHDA and SQIVND (reference sequence). V lost 3 bases and J lost 7, with 10 bases in between. The CDR3 is 14 residues long. CDR3 protein: CASSMVRTNSPLHF. CDR3 nucleotides: TGTGCCAGTAGTATGGTCAGGACCAATTCACCCCTCCACTTT.

The chain is built from TRBV7-9 and TRBJ2-7, with unresolved D. From germline, CDR1 is SEHNR and CDR2 FQNEAQ (reference sequence). V was trimmed by 8 bases and J by 2 bases, leaving 4 bases between them. CDR3 size: 10 residues. The DNA of the CDR3 is TGTGCCAGCGGGACCTACGAGCAGTACTTC. Translated, it gives CASGTYEQYF.

CDR3 sequence: CASSPPPEGTLFF. CDR3 nucleotide sequence: TGTGCCAGCAGCCCCCCTCCCGAGGGGACACTGTTTTTT. This chain uses TRBV11-2 with TRBJ1-4; a weak D match, TRBD1 (5 bases). The germline V gene encodes CDR1 SGHAT and CDR2 FQNNGV. The CDR3 covers 13 residues. The V and J ends lost 5 bases and 13 bases respectively, with 17 bases between them.

This clone was counted between two and nine times. The rearrangement joins TRBV5-1 to TRBJ1-1, with 8 bases identical to TRBD1. The germline V gene has CDR1 SGHRS and CDR2 YFSETQ. This CDR3 has 17 amino acids. V lost 2 bases, J lost 3 bases, and 12 bases stayed unmatched. CDR3 sequence reads: CASSLLRRGREDTEAFF. The CDR3 DNA follows: TGCGCCAGCAGCTTATTACGCAGGGGGCGGGAGGACACTGAAGCTTTCTTT.

The V gene is TRBV9, the J gene TRBJ1-4; 10 bases map to TRBD1. CDR1 is SGDLS, CDR2 YYNGEE, per germline. Losses at the gene ends were 4 bases for V and 7 bases for J; bases not matched to a gene: 7. The CDR3 is made up of 15 amino acids. CDR3 region: CASSQDRGPSEKLFF. In DNA form, the CDR3 reads TGTGCCAGCAGCCAAGACAGGGGGCCAAGTGAAAAACTGTTTTTT.

The chain has TRBV5-1 and TRBJ1-3; D is ambiguous. With 5 bases removed from V and 6 bases from J, the gap between germline ends came to 15 bases. There are 14 residues in the CDR3. Germline CDR1 reads SGHRS; CDR2 reads YFSETQ. In DNA, the CDR3 is TGCGCCAGCAGGAGGGATCAGGCTGAAAACACCATATATTTT. Amino acids: CASRRDQAENTIYF. Full variable domain (missing parts from reference TRBV5-1 and TRBJ1-3): KAGVTQTPRYLIKTRGQQVTLSCSPISGHRSVSWYQQTPGQGLQFLFEYFSETQRNKGNFPGRFSGRQFSNSRSEMNVSTLELGDSALYLCASRRDQAENTIYFGEGSWLTVV.

The sample holds a few counts of this clone. The V and J genes are TRBV28 and TRBJ1-2; D gene ambiguous. CDR3 length equals 15 residues. The germline V gene encodes CDR1 MDHEN and CDR2 SYDVKM. V shed 1 base and J shed 6 bases, with 15 bases lying between them. CDR3 region: CASSLSPRAGNGYTF. Written as DNA, the CDR3 is TGTGCCAGCAGTTTATCCCCGCGGGCGGGGAATGGCTACACCTTC.

This clone was seen only a few times. The gene calls are TRBV4-1 and TRBJ2-3, with TRBD2 matching over 11 bases. J gave up 0 bases and V 0 bases, and 8 bases lay outside the gene matches. In germline, CDR1 is MGHRA, CDR2 YSYEKL. This CDR3 spans 19 amino acids. The CDR3 DNA sequence: TGCGCCAGCAGCCAAGAAACTAGCGGGGGACTAACTAGCACAGATACGCAGTATTTT. This gives the protein CASSQETSGGLTSTDTQYF.

This rearrangement joins TRBV6-7 to TRBJ2-5, with 8 bases fitting TRBD1. TRBV6-7 is recorded as an ORF, its role being uncertain. V was clipped by 4 bases and J by 5 bases; unmatched bases: 9. The CDR3 extends over 15 amino acids. The CDR3 DNA is TGTGCCAGCAGTTGGAGGACAGGGAATTGGGAGACCCAGTACTTC. Its translation: CASSWRTGNWETQYF.

This chain connects TRBV5-6 to TRBJ2-7; 8 positions agree with TRBD1. From germline, CDR1 is SGHDT and CDR2 YYEEEE. The CDR3 covers 15 residues. V was clipped by 5 bases and J by 7 bases; unmatched bases: 14. CDR3 amino acids: CASRAGLQTGEEQYF. The CDR3 DNA reads as TGTGCCAGCAGAGCCGGTCTTCAGACAGGGGAAGAGCAGTACTTC.

This clone was detected only a few times. The chain is built from TRBV29-1 and TRBJ2-7, with D unresolved. This CDR3 contains 13 residues. Trimming left V 3 bases short and J 2 bases short, with 11 bases between. Looked up from germline, CDR1 is SQVTM and CDR2 is ANQGSEA. For the CDR3, the DNA is TGCAGCGTTGAGGGTTCAGCTCCCTACGAGCAGTACTTC. Translation: CSVEGSAPYEQYF.

The chain joins TRBV2 to TRBJ2-7; D gene uncertain. Germline lookup yields CDR1 SNHLY and CDR2 FYNNEI. The V and J ends lost 3 bases and 0 bases respectively, with 12 bases between them. The CDR3 consists of 15 residues. The CDR3 spells CASSDRIFSSYEQYF. The CDR3 bases are TGTGCCAGCAGTGACCGGATCTTTAGCTCCTACGAGCAGTACTTC.

The chain carries TRBV4-2 and TRBJ2-3; 11 bases align to TRBD2. The CDR3 runs to 17 residues. The junction had 18 bases not matched to a gene; V was cut back by 2 bases and J by 14 bases. Germline V CDR1 and CDR2: LGHNA, YNFKEQ. CDR3 sequence (DNA): TGTGCCAGCAGCCAAAGCCAGACTAGCGGGGAAACTCGCTCGGCGTATTTT. It codes for CASSQSQTSGETRSAYF.

V is TRBV6-6 and J is TRBJ2-7, with 7 bases aligning to TRBD1. Losses at the gene ends were 7 bases for V and 2 bases for J; bases not matched to a gene: 8. CDR1 MNHNY and CDR2 SVGAGI come from the germline V gene (reference sequence). The CDR3 consists of 14 residues. This chain's CDR3 is CASTKRGPPYEQYF. In nucleotides, the CDR3 is TGTGCCAGCACCAAAAGGGGGCCCCCCTACGAGCAGTACTTC.

The chain carries TRBV5-6 and TRBJ2-1; TRBD2 matches 9 bases. CDR3 length equals 14 residues. Germline lookup yields CDR1 SGHDT and CDR2 YYEEEE. With 9 bases clipped from V and 0 bases from J, the junction kept 4 bases outside the gene matches. The CDR3 sequence: CATAGGSSYNEQFF. The CDR3 region has the DNA TGTGCCACCGCGGGGGGGAGCTCCTACAATGAGCAGTTCTTC.